The 12 T cell receptor beta chains reported below all come from one sample, sequenced in a study of T cell repertoires in cytomegalovirus infection. MiXCR, run by TCRdb on the reads, gives a single entry per CDR3 protein. Found here are 250,000 to 300,000 distinct CDR3 sequences, roughly 13% of them singletons; the top ten hold around 9.5%. Input material: PBMCs. Source of these receptors: a human donor in good health (CMV status not recorded). Some clones in this sample may be carry-over from other donors' samples.

This chain joins TRBV25-1 and TRBJ2-1; 14 bases are a match to TRBD2. With 3 bases clipped from V and 8 bases from J, the junction kept 9 bases outside the gene matches. The CDR3 is made up of 17 amino acids. Germline V gene lookup returns CDR1 MGHDK and CDR2 SYGVNS. The CDR3 DNA follows: TGTGCCAGCAGTGACACTATGCGGGGACTAGCGGGAGATGAGCAGTTCTTC. It yields the protein CASSDTMRGLAGDEQFF.

Only a few counts were recorded for this clonotype. Written as DNA, the CDR3 is TGTGCCAGTACCCCCGAGAGCTCTGGGGCCAACGTCCTGACTTTC. It is translated as CASTPESSGANVLTF. The chain recombines TRBV19 with TRBJ2-6; unclear D gene. V was pared by 7 bases and J by 0 bases, with 10 bases between. The CDR3 is 15 residues long. Germline V CDR1 and CDR2: LNHDA, SQIVND (reference sequence).

This clonotype was seen repeatedly, ten times or more. The chain recombines TRBV20-1 with TRBJ2-5; D remains ambiguous. Per germline, CDR1 DFQATT and CDR2 SNEGSKA (reference sequence). Trimming pared 0 bases from V and 5 bases from J, leaving 10 bases between. The CDR3 contains 13 residues. CDR3 sequence (DNA): TGCAGTGCTAGAGATGGATCGATTGAGACCCAGTACTTC. This encodes CSARDGSIETQYF.

This clonotype was observed many times. The genes are TRBV6-6 and TRBJ1-6; tentatively, D is TRBD1 (6 bases). The CDR3 totals 15 residues. V dropped 6 bases and J dropped 4 bases, with 13 bases sitting between them. Germline V CDR1 and CDR2: MNHNY, SVGAGI (reference sequence). The CDR3 here is CASSPGTTYNSPLHF. CDR3 coding DNA: TGTGCCAGCAGCCCCGGGACAACGTATAATTCACCCCTCCACTTT.

The chain links TRBV14 to TRBJ1-6, with D possibly TRBD1 on 6 matching bases. Germline CDR1 is SGHDN and CDR2 is FVKESK. The CDR3 is 16 amino acids. V gave up 2 bases and J gave up 4 bases, with 12 bases separating them. The DNA of the CDR3 is TGTGCCAGCAGCCAACGTCAGGGGCAATATAATTCACCCCTCCACTTT. Its protein product is CASSQRQGQYNSPLHF.

The V call is TRBV20-1, the J call TRBJ2-3; D is perhaps TRBD1 or TRBD2 (6 bases each). Trimming removed 0 bases at V and 1 base at J, with 14 bases between. This CDR3 has 16 amino acids. Looked up from germline, CDR1 is DFQATT and CDR2 is SNEGSKA (reference sequence). In nucleotides, the CDR3 is TGCAGTGCTAGAGAGGTTAGGGGGGTAGGCACAGATACGCAGTATTTT. Translated, it gives CSAREVRGVGTDTQYF.

This sequence joins TRBV29-1 and TRBJ1-3, with 11 bases matching TRBD1. V dropped 0 bases and J dropped 2; count of bases not matched to a gene: 0. Germline CDR1 and CDR2: SQVTM and ANQGSEA. The CDR3 spans 15 residues. The CDR3 DNA sequence: TGCAGCGTTGAAGAGGGACAGGGGGCTGGAAACACCATATATTTT. Amino acids: CSVEEGQGAGNTIYF.

Many counts were recorded for this clonotype. The rearrangement joins TRBV7-9 to TRBJ2-3; D possibly matches TRBD1 or TRBD2 (5 bases each). V lost 8 bases and J lost 6, with 12 bases in between. Germline CDR1 SEHNR, CDR2 FQNEAQ (reference sequence). The CDR3 extends over 12 amino acids. The CDR3, as DNA: TGTGCCAGCGACAGAGGGTCCGATACGCAGTATTTT. Amino acid sequence: CASDRGSDTQYF.

In its sample, this clonotype was seen many times. The chain couples TRBV6-5 to TRBJ1-4; D might be TRBD1 (6 bases). CDR1 is MNHEY and CDR2 is SVGAGI in the germline V gene. The CDR3 consists of 14 residues. Deletions cut 3 bases from V and 8 bases from J, with 13 bases between. The CDR3 sequence is CASSYVQGVEKLFF. DNA for the CDR3: TGTGCCAGCAGTTATGTACAGGGAGTAGAAAAACTGTTTTTT.

This clonotype was found many times. The chain carries TRBV5-4 and TRBJ1-6, with 8 nucleotides matching TRBD1. Per the germline V gene, CDR1 is SGHNT and CDR2 is YYREEE (reference sequence). The CDR3 is made up of 14 amino acids. Trimming took 1 base from V and 7 from J; bases not matched to a gene: 1. The CDR3 is CASSLPGGNSPLHF. In DNA form, the CDR3 reads TGTGCCAGCAGCTTGCCAGGGGGCAATTCACCCCTCCACTTT.

This clonotype was counted at least ten times. V gene TRBV27 combines with J gene TRBJ2-4; D is undetermined. The CDR3 is 13 residues long. V was trimmed by 2 bases and J by 12 bases, leaving 14 bases between them. The germline V gene has CDR1 MNHEY and CDR2 SMNVEV (reference sequence). The CDR3 spells CASSLTPSATQYF. CDR3 DNA sequence: TGTGCCAGCAGTTTAACCCCTTCCGCTACTCAGTACTTC.

This clonotype was detected many times. CDR3: CATRPLVTGLIDTQYF. The CDR3 DNA reads TGTGCCACAAGGCCCTTGGTGACAGGGCTTATCGATACGCAGTATTTT. This chain links TRBV12-3 or TRBV12-4 with TRBJ2-3, with 7 bases identical to TRBD1. After removal of 10 bases from V and 6 bases from J, the junction contained 19 bases not matched to a gene. This CDR3 comprises 16 residues.